Following are 8 T cell receptor beta chains from one sample sequenced in a study of TIL therapy for anti-PD-1-resistant metastatic lung cancer. Sequencing used immunoSEQ v3. Produced via immunoSEQ multiplex PCR; TCRdb's table is partial and in-frame only. The sample records 45,000 to 50,000 clones, roughly 70% being singletons. Time point meaning: pre-treatment sample, taken before nivolumab and TIL therapy. Most excised metastases sampled were pleural nodules or supraclavicular lymph nodes. The sequences come from tumor tissue, collected at baseline. Receptors were obtained from a person between 30 and 80 years old with non-small cell lung cancer.

The chain links TRBV5-6 to TRBJ2-3; D unclear. CDR1 SGHDT and CDR2 YYEEEE come from the germline V gene. V was clipped by 5 bases and J by 6 bases, with 7 bases between them. This CDR3 has 11 residues. CDR3 residues: CASSRLDTQYF. CDR3 coding DNA: TGTGCCAGCAGTCGATTGGATACGCAGTATTTT.

The chain employs TRBV19 and TRBJ2-2, with TRBD1 matching over 7 bases. Losses at the gene ends were 9 bases for V and 5 bases for J; bases not matched to a gene: 9. CDR1 and CDR2 from the germline V gene are LNHDA and SQIVND (reference sequence). The CDR3 has 14 residues. CDR3 region: CASRDRVGTGELFF. The CDR3 DNA is TGTGCCAGCAGAGACAGGGTGGGGACCGGGGAGCTGTTTTTT. Together with reference TRBV19 and TRBJ2-2, the CDR3 gives the full variable domain: DGGITQSPKYLFRKEGQNVTLSCEQNLNHDAMYWYRQDPGQGLRLIYYSQIVNDFQKGDIAEGYSVSREKKESFPLTVTSAQKNPTAFYLCASRDRVGTGELFFGEGSRLTVL.

CDR3 residues: CASSQGRGLDTDTQYF. The CDR3 DNA reads TGTGCCAGCAGCCAAGGCAGGGGGCTCGACACAGATACGCAGTATTTT. The genes are TRBV4-2 and TRBJ2-3; 8 nucleotides agree with TRBD1. V dropped 1 base and J dropped 2; count of bases not matched to a gene: 5. Germline CDR1 LGHNA, CDR2 YNFKEQ. The CDR3 loop spans 16 amino acids.

For the CDR3, the DNA is TGCGCCAGCAGCTCGGATACAGGGGTCCACGAGCAGTACTTC. As protein: CASSSDTGVHEQYF. The rearrangement joins TRBV5-1 to TRBJ2-7; 7 nucleotides align to TRBD1. Germline trimming cut 3 bases from V and 5 bases from J; bases unmatched to any gene: 8. This CDR3 is built from 14 residues. Germline assignment: CDR1 SGHRS and CDR2 YFSETQ.

CDR3 DNA sequence: TGTGCCAGCAGTGAGTCAGTTTACAATGAGCAGTTCTTC. It specifies CASSESVYNEQFF. The chain is built from TRBV2 and TRBJ2-1; no clear D gene. Trimming removed 3 bases at V and 4 bases at J, with 7 bases between. CDR1 and CDR2 (germline): SNHLY, FYNNEI. The length of the CDR3 is 13 residues. Full variable domain (remainder filled in from reference TRBV2 and TRBJ2-1): EPEVTQTPSHQVTQMGQEVILRCVPISNHLYFYWYRQILGQKVEFLVSFYNNEISEKSEIFDDQFSVERPDGSNFTLKIRSTKLEDSAMYFCASSESVYNEQFFGPGTRLTVL.

The chain couples TRBV19 to TRBJ1-5, with 9 bases aligning to TRBD1. V was pared by 3 bases and J by 4 bases, with 1 base of the junction left unmatched. The CDR3 totals 14 residues. The germline gives CDR1 LNHDA, CDR2 SQIVND (reference sequence). The CDR3 loop is CASSMGTGNQPQHF. CDR3 bases: TGTGCCAGTAGTATGGGGACAGGGAATCAGCCCCAGCATTTT.

The chain joins TRBV18 to TRBJ2-3; no firm D call. The V gene lost 6 bases and the J gene lost 3 bases, with 13 bases spanning the gap. Germline lookup yields CDR1 KGHSH and CDR2 LQKENI. CDR3 length equals 14 residues. In DNA form, the CDR3 reads TGTGCCAGCTCCCCAACCCCGAAGACAGATACGCAGTATTTT. This translates into CASSPTPKTDTQYF.

V usage is TRBV27 and J usage is TRBJ2-2, with 9 bases that match TRBD2. After removal of 6 bases from V and 5 bases from J, the junction contained 4 bases not matched to a gene. Germline V CDR1 and CDR2: MNHEY, SMNVEV (reference sequence). The CDR3 covers 14 residues. The CDR3, as DNA: TGTGCCAGCAGGCTAGCGGGAAGGACCGGGGAGCTGTTTTTT. Translation gives CASRLAGRTGELFF.